The next 14 T cell receptor beta chains were all read from a single sample in a study of neurological immune-mediated disorders. TCRdb analysed the 5' RACE reads with MiXCR anew, one entry per CDR3 protein. The sample lists about 52,000 distinct CDR3 sequences; approximately 3.9% were seen once. Sequenced material: PBMCs. Source of these receptors: a man aged 25 to 40 with multiple sclerosis.

This clonotype showed up many times. The chain carries TRBV10-3 and TRBJ2-5, with 7 positions matching TRBD2. V was clipped by 6 bases and J by 5 bases; unmatched bases: 12. Germline V gives CDR1 ENHRY, CDR2 SYGVKD. The CDR3 has 15 residues. CDR3 sequence (DNA): TGTGCCATCAGCCACGCCCCTAGCGGCATGGAGACCCAGTACTTC. Translating gives CAISHAPSGMETQYF.

This clonotype was seen many times. The rearrangement links TRBV5-1 to TRBJ1-1; D might be TRBD1 (5 bases). Looked up from germline, CDR1 is SGHRS and CDR2 is YFSETQ. The CDR3 length is 15 residues. Between the trimmed V and J ends, which lost 1 base and 6 bases, there was a span of 16 bases. CDR3 sequence: CASSLIQWGPAEAFF. The DNA for the CDR3 is TGCGCCAGCAGCTTGATACAGTGGGGCCCCGCTGAAGCTTTCTTT.

This clonotype was seen ten or more times. This sequence joins TRBV5-1 and TRBJ1-1, with 7 bases aligning to TRBD1. Germline V lookup: CDR1 SGHRS, CDR2 YFSETQ. The CDR3 runs 15 residues. Unmatched junction bases numbered 8, after V lost 0 bases and J lost 6 bases. CDR3 bases: TGCGCCAGCAGCTTGGCCGACAGGGACGGTCCTGAAGCTTTCTTT. Translation gives CASSLADRDGPEAFF.

This clonotype was observed a handful of times. This sequence joins TRBV20-1 and TRBJ1-5, with TRBD1 as a possible D gene (5 bases). This CDR3 region has 13 residues. The germline V and J ends were trimmed by 0 bases and 6 bases, with 9 bases remaining between them. Germline CDR1 and CDR2: DFQATT and SNEGSKA (reference sequence). This chain's CDR3 is CSARDPRAQPQHF. CDR3 sequence (DNA): TGCAGTGCTAGAGACCCCAGGGCTCAGCCCCAGCATTTT.

This clonotype has a count of ten or more. This chain links TRBV11-1 with TRBJ1-2; 8 bases map to TRBD1. Trimming removed 5 bases from V and 3 bases from J; junction bases left unmatched: 8. The CDR3 sequence is 15 residues long. Germline CDR1 SGHAT, CDR2 FQDESV (reference sequence). The CDR3 coding sequence is TGTGCCAGCAGCCCGCGACAGGGGACGGACTATGGCTACACCTTC. It codes for CASSPRQGTDYGYTF.

This clonotype was seen at least ten times. The chain is built from TRBV9 and TRBJ2-1; 10 bases are shared with TRBD2. The CDR3 has 17 residues. Looked up from germline, CDR1 is SGDLS and CDR2 is YYNGEE. With V trimmed by 4 bases and J by 1 base, 8 bases remained unmatched. The CDR3 nucleotides read TGTGCCAGCAGCCCCAGAAGCGGGGGGGAGTCCTACAATGAGCAGTTCTTC. It yields the protein CASSPRSGGESYNEQFF.

In this sample, this clonotype turned up many times. The chain employs TRBV5-1 and TRBJ1-1; no clear D. Germline lookup yields CDR1 SGHRS and CDR2 YFSETQ. V was cut by 10 bases and J by 2 bases, with 9 bases left in between. The CDR3 is made up of 11 amino acids. The CDR3 DNA follows: TGCGCCTCCAGAAGCAACACTGAAGCTTTCTTT. It translates to CASRSNTEAFF.

Concerning this clonotype itself: It may be a read error: a sequence one base away is much more abundant. The genes are TRBV5-4 and TRBJ1-1, with D maybe TRBD1 (6 bases). The germline V gene encodes CDR1 SGHNT and CDR2 YYREEE (reference sequence). The CDR3 runs to 14 residues. Trimming pared 4 bases from V and 5 bases from J, leaving 15 bases between. The CDR3 is CASSEGPGETEAFF. The CDR3 DNA sequence: TGTGCCAGCAGCGAAGGGCCAGGGGAGACTGAAGCTTTCTTT.

This clonotype occurred many times. This chain connects TRBV3-1 to TRBJ2-1; TRBD1 matches at 8 bases. Germline V lookup: CDR1 LGHDT, CDR2 YNNKEL (reference sequence). The V and J ends lost 6 bases and 7 bases, in that order; junction bases with no gene match: 11. The CDR3 loop spans 15 amino acids. The CDR3 bases are TGTGCCAGCAGTCGGGCGGGACAGGTCTTTAATGAGCAGTTCTTC. It codes for CASSRAGQVFNEQFF.

This clonotype was seen at least ten times. The gene calls are TRBV10-2 and TRBJ1-6; no clear D gene. Germline V gene lookup returns CDR1 WSHSY and CDR2 SAAADI. This CDR3 region has 15 residues. V was trimmed by 6 bases and J by 6 bases, leaving 15 bases between them. This chain's CDR3 is CASRQDSLFNSPLHF. The CDR3, as DNA: TGCGCCAGCAGGCAGGACTCCCTATTTAATTCACCCCTCCACTTT.

This chain links TRBV14 with TRBJ2-6, with a weak D call TRBD2 (5 bases). The CDR3 is made up of 17 amino acids. The germline V gene encodes CDR1 SGHDN and CDR2 FVKESK. Trimming took off 4 bases at V and 1 base at J, with 14 bases between the two ends. CDR3 loop: CASSPGRGPSGANVLTF. As DNA, the CDR3 is TGTGCCAGCAGCCCAGGCCGGGGTCCGTCTGGGGCCAACGTCCTGACTTTC.

This clonotype has at least ten counts. The V and J genes are TRBV15 and TRBJ2-7; weak D call: TRBD1 (5 bases). The CDR3 runs 16 residues. CDR1 is LNHNV and CDR2 is YYDKDF in the germline V gene (reference sequence). Trimming left V 0 bases short and J 3 bases short, with 15 bases between. Written as DNA, the CDR3 is TGTGCCACCAGCAGAGATGGGGCCACCGAAAACTACGAGCAGTACTTC. Protein: CATSRDGATENYEQYF. Complete variable domain (other parts from reference TRBV15 and TRBJ2-7): DAMVIQNPRYQVTQFGKPVTLSCSQTLNHNVMYWYQQKSSQAPKLLFHYYDKDFNNEADTPDNFQSRRPNTSFCFLDIRSPGLGDTAMYLCATSRDGATENYEQYFGPGTRLTVT.

This clonotype was seen ten or more times. This chain uses TRBV2 with TRBJ2-7; D is uncertain. Trimming took 8 bases from V and 2 from J, leaving 4 bases between them. Germline V lookup: CDR1 SNHLY, CDR2 FYNNEI. CDR3 length: 10 amino acids. CDR3 nucleotide sequence: TGTGCCAGCGGAGCCTACGAGCAGTACTTC. Translating gives CASGAYEQYF.

The sample holds many counts of this clonotype. The CDR3 DNA reads TGCAGTGCTAGAGGGAGGGGGCCCTCAGATACGCAGTATTTT. Amino acids: CSARGRGPSDTQYF. The chain links TRBV20-1 to TRBJ2-3, with a tentative D call TRBD1 (7 bases). CDR3 size: 14 residues. Trimming removed 1 base from V and 4 bases from J, with 12 bases in between. Germline V lookup: CDR1 DFQATT, CDR2 SNEGSKA (reference sequence).